The following is a T cell receptor beta chain sequence with its context. Its specificity is not known. This record belongs to a study of post-analysis software for immune sequencing data. Study-level results: F-measure co-clustering was strong for batch-matched samples. In patients, TRBV5-6, TRBV5-1 and TRBV20-1 belonged to five TRBV segments found more frequently than in controls. Multiple sclerosis was associated with a significant reduction in normalized Chao1 diversity relative to controls.

Included in the TCR beta cDNA libraries were unique molecular identifiers. Starting from approximately 1 to 10 million T cells, the study yielded about 500,000 cDNA molecules. TCRdb reprocessed the PCR reads via MiXCR and lists one record per CDR3 protein. The sample records 700,000 to 800,000 distinct CDR3 sequences, roughly 30% being singletons. V lost 5 bases and J lost 2, with 10 bases in between. CDR1 and CDR2 from the germline V gene are SQVTM and ANQGSEA. The CDR3 covers 12 residues. The source of this sequence is a girl aged 10 to 17 with multiple sclerosis. The rearrangement joins TRBV29-1 to TRBJ2-7, with unresolved D. The sequencing input was blood. In DNA form, the CDR3 reads TGCAGCGTTCGGCCCAGCGCCTACGAGCAGTACTTC. It is translated as CSVRPSAYEQYF.